This TCR beta chain is drawn from a study of blood T cell repertoires in COVID-19. In the study overall: Whether acute or convalescent, the COVID-19 samples came from the United States, Italy and Spain.

This clone has a handful of counts. Per the original methods: Amplification of reference gene primers provided the estimated nucleated cell counts. Measured with immunoSEQ multiplex PCR; TCRdb has only the in-frame clones, and not every one. V and J calls and clone size are those listed in that table; D and trimming were worked out from the DNA. Here the sample spans 80,000 to 100,000 clones, about 84% being singletons. Sequenced input: peripheral blood. The TCR was taken from a man aged 60-69 years with acute or convalescent COVID-19.

The CDR3 bases are TGTGCCACCAAAGGGGATAACTATGGCTACACCTTC. Translation gives CATKGDNYGYTF. The V and J genes are TRBV6-5 and TRBJ1-2; D might be TRBD1 (5 bases). Germline values: CDR1 MNHEY, CDR2 SVGAGI. V gave up 10 bases and J gave up 1 base, with 10 bases separating them. This CDR3 comprises 12 residues.